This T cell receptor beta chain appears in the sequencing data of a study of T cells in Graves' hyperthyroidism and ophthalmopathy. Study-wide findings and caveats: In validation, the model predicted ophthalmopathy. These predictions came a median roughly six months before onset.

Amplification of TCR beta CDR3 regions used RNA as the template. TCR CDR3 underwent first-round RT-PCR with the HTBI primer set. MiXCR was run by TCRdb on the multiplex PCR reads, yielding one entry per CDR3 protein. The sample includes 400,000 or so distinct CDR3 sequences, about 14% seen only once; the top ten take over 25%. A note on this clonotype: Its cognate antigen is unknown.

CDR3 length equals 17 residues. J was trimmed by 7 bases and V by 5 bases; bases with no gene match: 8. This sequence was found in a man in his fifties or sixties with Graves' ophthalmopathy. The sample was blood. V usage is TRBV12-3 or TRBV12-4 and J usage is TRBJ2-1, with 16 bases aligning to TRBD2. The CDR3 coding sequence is TGTGCCAGCAGTATGGGACTAGCGGGAGGGGCGTGGAATGAGCAGTTCTTC. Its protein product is CASSMGLAGGAWNEQFF.